Below, 3 T cell receptor beta chains from the same sample are listed, as sequenced in a study of cytomegalovirus exposure and HLA in healthy donors. The PCR ran on 60 Vbeta and 13 Jbeta primers. Data came from immunoSEQ multiplex PCR; TCRdb stores just in-frame clones and leaves some out. This table holds more than 110,000 clones, roughly 77% found once. Sequenced material: PBMCs. All receptors derive from a female donor in good health and CMV-seronegative.

This sequence joins TRBV28 and TRBJ2-7, with 8 positions matching TRBD2. This CDR3 comprises 15 residues. V lost 6 bases to trimming and J lost 3 bases; unmatched junction nucleotides: 10. CDR1 MDHEN and CDR2 SYDVKM come from the germline V gene. CDR3 amino acids: CASSPQSSGNYEQYF. The CDR3 bases are TGTGCCAGCAGCCCCCAGAGTAGCGGGAACTACGAGCAGTACTTC. Complete variable domain (other parts from reference TRBV28 and TRBJ2-7): DVKVTQSSRYLVKRTGEKVFLECVQDMDHENMFWYRQDPGLGLRLIYFSYDVKMKEKGDIPEGYSVSREKKERFSLILESASTNQTSMYLCASSPQSSGNYEQYFGPGTRLTVT.

This clone was seen a few times. The rearrangement links TRBV28 to TRBJ1-5; no reliable D call. V lost 5 bases, J lost 7 bases, and 9 bases lay in between. CDR1 and CDR2 (germline): MDHEN, SYDVKM. This CDR3 has 12 amino acids. The CDR3 region is CASSPSGQPQHF. Here the CDR3 DNA reads TGTGCCAGCAGTCCCTCGGGACAGCCCCAGCATTTT.

This chain connects TRBV11-3 to TRBJ2-1; the D gene is possibly TRBD1 (6 bases). The CDR3 length is 14 residues. V was shortened by 3 bases and J by 8 bases, with 14 bases between the two germline ends. Germline V gives CDR1 SGHNT, CDR2 YENEEA. The CDR3 coding sequence is TGTGCCAGCAGCTTCCAGGGGAGTGACGATGAGCAGTTCTTC. This gives the protein CASSFQGSDDEQFF.